This TCR beta chain is from a study of pediatric ulcerative colitis. Study-wide results and limits: Blood-rectal clonal overlap within each person was significantly higher in ulcerative colitis patients than controls.

Generated by immunoSEQ multiplex PCR, the TCRdb table keeps only in-frame clones and is missing some. The sample includes tens of thousands of clones, around 78% of them seen just once. Concerning this clone: Its antigen remains unknown.

Rectal tissue came from one to two pinch biopsies taken at colonoscopy. The specimen was gut tissue. The receptor comes from a girl aged 5-17 years with moderate ulcerative colitis.

CDR3 protein: CASSPYAGQPQHF. The CDR3 DNA follows: TGTGCCAGCTCACCTTATGCGGGGCAGCCCCAGCATTTT. The rearrangement links TRBV18 to TRBJ1-5; D is unresolved. V was trimmed by 3 bases and J by 7 bases, leaving 10 bases between them. The CDR3 runs to 13 residues. Germline CDR1 reads KGHSH; CDR2 reads LQKENI.